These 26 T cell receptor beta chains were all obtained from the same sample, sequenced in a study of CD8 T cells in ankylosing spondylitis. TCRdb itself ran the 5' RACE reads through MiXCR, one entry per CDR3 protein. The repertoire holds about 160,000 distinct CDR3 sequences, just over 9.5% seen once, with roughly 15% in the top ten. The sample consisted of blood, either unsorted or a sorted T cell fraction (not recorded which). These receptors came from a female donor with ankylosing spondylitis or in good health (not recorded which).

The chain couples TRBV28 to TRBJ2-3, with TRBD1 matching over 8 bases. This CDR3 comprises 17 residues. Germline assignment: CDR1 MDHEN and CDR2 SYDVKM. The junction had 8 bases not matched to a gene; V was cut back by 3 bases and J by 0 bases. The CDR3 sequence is CASSFPSQGASTDTQYF. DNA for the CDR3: TGTGCCAGCAGTTTCCCCTCCCAGGGGGCTAGCACAGATACGCAGTATTTT.

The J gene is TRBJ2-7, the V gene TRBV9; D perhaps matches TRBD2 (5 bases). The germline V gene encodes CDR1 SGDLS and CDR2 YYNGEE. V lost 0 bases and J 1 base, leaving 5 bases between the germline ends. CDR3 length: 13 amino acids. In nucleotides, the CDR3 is TGTGCCAGCAGCGTAGGGGAGTCCTACGAGCAGTACTTC. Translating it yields CASSVGESYEQYF.

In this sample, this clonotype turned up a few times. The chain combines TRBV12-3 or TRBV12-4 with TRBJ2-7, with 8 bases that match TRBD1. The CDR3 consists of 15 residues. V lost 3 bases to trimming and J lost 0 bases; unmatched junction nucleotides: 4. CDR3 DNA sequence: TGTGCCAGCAGTTTGTTGGGACAGGCCTCCTACGAGCAGTACTTC. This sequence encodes CASSLLGQASYEQYF.

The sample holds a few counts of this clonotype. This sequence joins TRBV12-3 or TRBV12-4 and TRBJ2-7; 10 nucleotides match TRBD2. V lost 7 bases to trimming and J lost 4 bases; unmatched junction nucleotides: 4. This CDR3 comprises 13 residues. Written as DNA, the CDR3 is TGTGCCAGCACTAGCGGGAGACAGTACGAGCAGTACTTC. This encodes CASTSGRQYEQYF.

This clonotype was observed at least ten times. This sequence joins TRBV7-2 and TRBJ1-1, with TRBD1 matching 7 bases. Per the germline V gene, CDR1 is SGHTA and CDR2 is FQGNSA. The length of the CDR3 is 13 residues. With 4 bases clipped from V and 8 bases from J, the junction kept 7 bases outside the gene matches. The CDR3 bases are TGTGCCAGCAGCTGGGTTCCGGGACAGGAAGCTTTCTTT. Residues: CASSWVPGQEAFF.

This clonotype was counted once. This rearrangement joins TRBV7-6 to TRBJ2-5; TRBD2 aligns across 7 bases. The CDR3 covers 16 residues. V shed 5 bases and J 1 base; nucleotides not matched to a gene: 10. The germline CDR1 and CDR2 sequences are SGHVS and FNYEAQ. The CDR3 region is CASSPPPGLFQETQYF. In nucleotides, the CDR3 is TGTGCCAGCAGCCCCCCGCCGGGACTATTCCAAGAGACCCAGTACTTC.

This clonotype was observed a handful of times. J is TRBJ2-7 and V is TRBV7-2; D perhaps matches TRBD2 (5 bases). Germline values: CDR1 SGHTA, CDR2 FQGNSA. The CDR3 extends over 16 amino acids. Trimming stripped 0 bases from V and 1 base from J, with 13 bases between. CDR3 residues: CASSLARAGPSYEQYF. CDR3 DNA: TGTGCCAGCAGCTTAGCGCGCGCGGGCCCGTCCTACGAGCAGTACTTC.

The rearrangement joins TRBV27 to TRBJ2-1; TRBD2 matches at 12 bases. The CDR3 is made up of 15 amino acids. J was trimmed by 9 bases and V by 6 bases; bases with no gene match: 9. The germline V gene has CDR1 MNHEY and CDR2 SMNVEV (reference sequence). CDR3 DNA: TGTGCCAGCAGCTACTCTAGCGGGAGGGCCTTTGAGCAGTTCTTC. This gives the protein CASSYSSGRAFEQFF.

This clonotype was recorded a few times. The CDR3 nucleotides are TGTGCCATCAGTGAGGATTATGGCTACACCTTC. It is translated as CAISEDYGYTF. The chain is built from TRBV10-3 and TRBJ1-2, with D unclear. CDR3 length: 11 residues. The germline gives CDR1 ENHRY, CDR2 SYGVKD. Trimming left V 2 bases short and J 5 bases short, with 3 bases between.

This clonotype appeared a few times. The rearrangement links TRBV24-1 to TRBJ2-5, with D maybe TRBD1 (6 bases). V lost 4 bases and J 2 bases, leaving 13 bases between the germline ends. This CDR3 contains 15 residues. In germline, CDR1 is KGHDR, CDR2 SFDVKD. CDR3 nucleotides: TGTGCCACCAGTGACCAAAGACAGGATCAAGAGACCCAGTACTTC. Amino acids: CATSDQRQDQETQYF.

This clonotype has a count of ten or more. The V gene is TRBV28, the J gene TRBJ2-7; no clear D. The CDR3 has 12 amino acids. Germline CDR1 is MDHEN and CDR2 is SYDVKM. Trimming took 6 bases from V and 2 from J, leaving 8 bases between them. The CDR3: CASSRPAYEQYF. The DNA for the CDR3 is TGTGCCAGCAGCCGACCCGCCTACGAGCAGTACTTC.

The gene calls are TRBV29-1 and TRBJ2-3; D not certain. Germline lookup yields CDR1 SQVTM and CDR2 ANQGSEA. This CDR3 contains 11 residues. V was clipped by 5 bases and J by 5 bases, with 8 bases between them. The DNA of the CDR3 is TGCAGCGTTCGTTCGGTAGATACGCAGTATTTT. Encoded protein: CSVRSVDTQYF.

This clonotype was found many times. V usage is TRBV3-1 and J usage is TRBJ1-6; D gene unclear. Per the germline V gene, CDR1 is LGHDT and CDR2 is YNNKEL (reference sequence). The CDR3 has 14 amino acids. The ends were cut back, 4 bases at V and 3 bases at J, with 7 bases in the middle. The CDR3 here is CASSRKGYNSPLHF. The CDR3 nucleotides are TGTGCCAGCAGCCGCAAGGGCTATAATTCACCCCTCCACTTT. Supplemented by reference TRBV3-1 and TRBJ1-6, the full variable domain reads DTAVSQTPKYLVTQMGNDKSIKCEQNLGHDTMYWYKQDSKKFLKIMFSYNNKELIINETVPNRFSPKSPDKAHLNLHINSLELGDSAVYFCASSRKGYNSPLHFGNGTRLTVT.

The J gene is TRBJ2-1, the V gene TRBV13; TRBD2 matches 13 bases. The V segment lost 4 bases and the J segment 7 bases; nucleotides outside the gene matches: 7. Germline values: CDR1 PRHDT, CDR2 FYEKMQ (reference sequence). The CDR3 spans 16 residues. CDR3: CASSSQATSGRNEQFF. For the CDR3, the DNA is TGTGCCAGCAGCTCCCAAGCGACTAGCGGGAGGAATGAGCAGTTCTTC.

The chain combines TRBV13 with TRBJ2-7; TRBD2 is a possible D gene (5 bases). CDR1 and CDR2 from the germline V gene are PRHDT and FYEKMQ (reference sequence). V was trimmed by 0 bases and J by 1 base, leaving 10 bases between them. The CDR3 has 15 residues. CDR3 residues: CASSLGPSRSYEQYF. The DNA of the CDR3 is TGTGCCAGCAGCTTAGGTCCTAGCAGATCCTACGAGCAGTACTTC.

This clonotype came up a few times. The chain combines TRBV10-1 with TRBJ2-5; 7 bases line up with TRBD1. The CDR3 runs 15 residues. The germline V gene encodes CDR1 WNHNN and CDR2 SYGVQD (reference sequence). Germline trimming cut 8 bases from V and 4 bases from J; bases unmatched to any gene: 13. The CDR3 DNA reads TGCGCCAGCCTGAAGAGGGACAGAAAAGGAGAGACCCAGTACTTC. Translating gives CASLKRDRKGETQYF.

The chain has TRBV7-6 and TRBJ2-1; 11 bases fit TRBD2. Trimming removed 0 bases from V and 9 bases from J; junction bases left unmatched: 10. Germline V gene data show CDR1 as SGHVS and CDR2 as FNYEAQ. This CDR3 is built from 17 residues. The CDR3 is CASSLASSGRGGFEQFF. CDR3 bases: TGTGCCAGCAGCTTAGCGAGTAGCGGGAGGGGGGGGTTTGAGCAGTTCTTC.

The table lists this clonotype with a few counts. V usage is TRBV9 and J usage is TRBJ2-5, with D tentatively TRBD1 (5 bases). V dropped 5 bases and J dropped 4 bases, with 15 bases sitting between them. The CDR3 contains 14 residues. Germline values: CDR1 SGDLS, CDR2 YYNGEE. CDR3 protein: CASSAGGAGETQYF. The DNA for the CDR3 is TGTGCCAGCAGTGCCGGTGGGGCAGGAGAGACCCAGTACTTC.

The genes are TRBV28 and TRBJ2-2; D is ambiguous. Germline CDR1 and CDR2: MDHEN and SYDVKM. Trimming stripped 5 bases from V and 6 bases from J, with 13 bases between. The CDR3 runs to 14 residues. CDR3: CASSISRPPGELFF. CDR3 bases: TGTGCCAGCAGTATATCCCGACCCCCCGGGGAGCTGTTTTTT.

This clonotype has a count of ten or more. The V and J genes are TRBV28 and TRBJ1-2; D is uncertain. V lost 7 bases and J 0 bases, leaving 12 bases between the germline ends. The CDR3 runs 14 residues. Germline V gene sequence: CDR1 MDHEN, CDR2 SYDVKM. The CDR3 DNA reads TGTGCCAGCAATATGCATAACTCTAACTATGGCTACACCTTC. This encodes CASNMHNSNYGYTF.

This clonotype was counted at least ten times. CDR3 in DNA: TGTGCCAGCGGGGCGGGAGTAGCGGAGACCCAGTACTTC. Translated: CASGAGVAETQYF. The rearrangement links TRBV12-3 or TRBV12-4 to TRBJ2-5; 7 nucleotides agree with TRBD2. J lost 5 bases, V lost 8 bases, and 8 bases had no gene match. This CDR3 comprises 13 residues.

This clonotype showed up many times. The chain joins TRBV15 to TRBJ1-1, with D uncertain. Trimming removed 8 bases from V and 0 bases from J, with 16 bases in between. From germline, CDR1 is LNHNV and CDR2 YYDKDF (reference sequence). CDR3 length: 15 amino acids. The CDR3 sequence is CATRVDGGLNTEAFF. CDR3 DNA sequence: TGTGCCACCCGGGTCGATGGAGGGCTGAACACTGAAGCTTTCTTT. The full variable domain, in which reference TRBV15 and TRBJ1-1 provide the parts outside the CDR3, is DAMVIQNPRYQVTQFGKPVTLSCSQTLNHNVMYWYQQKSSQAPKLLFHYYDKDFNNEADTPDNFQSRRPNTSFCFLDIRSPGLGDTAMYLCATRVDGGLNTEAFFGQGTRLTVV.

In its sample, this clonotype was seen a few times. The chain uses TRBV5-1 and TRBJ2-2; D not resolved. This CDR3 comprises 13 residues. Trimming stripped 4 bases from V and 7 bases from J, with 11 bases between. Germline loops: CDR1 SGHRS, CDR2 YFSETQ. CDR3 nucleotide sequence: TGCGCCAGCAGCCCCCCTAGTGGCGGGGAGCTGTTTTTT. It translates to CASSPPSGGELFF.

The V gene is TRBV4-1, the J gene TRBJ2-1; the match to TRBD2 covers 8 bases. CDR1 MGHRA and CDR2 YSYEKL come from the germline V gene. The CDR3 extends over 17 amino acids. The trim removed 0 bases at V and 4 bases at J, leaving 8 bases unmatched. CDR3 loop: CASSQDPSTSVYNEQFF. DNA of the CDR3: TGCGCCAGCAGCCAAGATCCATCGACTAGCGTATACAATGAGCAGTTCTTC.

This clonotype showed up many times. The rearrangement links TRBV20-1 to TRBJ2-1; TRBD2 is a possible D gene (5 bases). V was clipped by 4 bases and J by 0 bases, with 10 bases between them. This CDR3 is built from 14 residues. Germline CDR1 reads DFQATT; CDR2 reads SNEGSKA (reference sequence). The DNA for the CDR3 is TGCAGTGCTAATCCGAGGGACTCCTACAATGAGCAGTTCTTC. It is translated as CSANPRDSYNEQFF.

In nucleotides, the CDR3 is TGTGCCTGGAGTGTTAGCGGGAGCACAGATACGCAGTATTTT. Amino acids: CAWSVSGSTDTQYF. The J gene is TRBJ2-3, the V gene TRBV30; 7 bases are a match to TRBD2. V shed 0 bases and J 0 bases; nucleotides not matched to a gene: 0. Germline CDR1 GTSNPN, CDR2 SVGIG (reference sequence). CDR3 size: 14 residues.